These 31 T cell receptor beta chains came from one sample sequenced in a study of T cell repertoires in cytomegalovirus infection. TCRdb reprocessed the reads with MiXCR, giving one entry per CDR3 protein. This sample has fewer than 550,000 distinct CDR3 sequences, with 16% found just once. Sequenced sample: CD8+ T cells from PBMCs. The source of these receptors is a human donor in good health (CMV status not recorded). Some clones in this sample may be carry-over from other donors' samples.

This clonotype came up once. The V gene is TRBV4-1, the J gene TRBJ2-1, with D maybe TRBD2 (5 bases). Germline V gene data show CDR1 as MGHRA and CDR2 as YSYEKL. V was cut by 0 bases and J by 10 bases, with 13 bases left in between. The CDR3 runs to 14 residues. CDR3 in amino acids: CASSQERRTPEQFF. The CDR3 DNA follows: TGCGCCAGCAGCCAAGAAAGGAGGACTCCCGAGCAGTTCTTC.

This clonotype was observed a handful of times. Here the CDR3 reads CASSGTSRSYEQYF. CDR3 sequence (DNA): TGTGCCAGCAGTGGCACATCTCGCTCCTACGAGCAGTACTTC. J is TRBJ2-7 and V is TRBV6-6, with D unresolved. The CDR3 sequence is 14 residues long. Germline CDR1 MNHNY, CDR2 SVGAGI (reference sequence). Trimming shortened V by 5 bases and J by 0 bases, and 11 bases separated the two germline ends.

This clonotype came up a few times. V usage is TRBV27 and J usage is TRBJ1-1; possibly TRBD1 for D (6 bases). From germline, CDR1 is MNHEY and CDR2 SMNVEV (reference sequence). V gave up 5 bases and J gave up 0 bases, with 10 bases separating them. The CDR3 is made up of 14 amino acids. CDR3 loop: CASSRQDLNTEAFF. CDR3 nucleotides: TGTGCCAGCAGTCGACAGGATTTGAACACTGAAGCTTTCTTT.

The V and J genes are TRBV7-9 and TRBJ1-2; possibly TRBD1 for D (5 bases). Germline V CDR1 and CDR2: SEHNR, FQNEAQ (reference sequence). V gave up 11 bases and J gave up 4 bases, with 17 bases separating them. The CDR3 totals 13 residues. CDR3 nucleotide sequence: TGTGCCGGGGACCTCGGCCCCCTCTATGGCTACACCTTC. Protein: CAGDLGPLYGYTF.

In this sample, this clonotype turned up many times. The chain couples TRBV28 to TRBJ2-7; 10 positions match TRBD2. After removal of 3 bases from V and 2 bases from J, the junction contained 1 base not matched to a gene. Germline V gives CDR1 MDHEN, CDR2 SYDVKM. The CDR3 has 14 residues. The CDR3 sequence: CASSFGLAAYEQYF. The CDR3 nucleotides read TGTGCCAGCAGTTTCGGACTAGCGGCCTACGAGCAGTACTTC.

The rearrangement joins TRBV12-3 or TRBV12-4 to TRBJ2-5; 8 bases agree with TRBD2. The CDR3 is 13 amino acids. Trimming took 6 bases from V and 2 from J; bases not matched to a gene: 2. The CDR3 DNA follows: TGTGCCAGCAGGGTAGCGGGGCAAGAGACCCAGTACTTC. Its translation is CASRVAGQETQYF.

This clonotype was found a few times. V is TRBV3-1 and J is TRBJ2-3, with 12 bases that match TRBD2. V shed 0 bases, J shed 2 bases, and the junction held 3 bases outside the gene matches. CDR3 size: 17 residues. Looked up from germline, CDR1 is LGHDT and CDR2 is YNNKEL (reference sequence). CDR3 nucleotides: TGTGCCAGCAGCCAAGATTGGACTAGCGGGATCACAGATACGCAGTATTTT. It codes for CASSQDWTSGITDTQYF.

The table lists this clonotype with a few counts. The chain uses TRBV6-5 and TRBJ1-1; D call uncertain. Looked up from germline, CDR1 is MNHEY and CDR2 is SVGAGI. The CDR3 is 12 amino acids. Trimming shortened V by 2 bases and J by 8 bases, and 9 bases separated the two germline ends. The CDR3 DNA sequence: TGTGCCAGCAGTTACGGGGAGGAGGAAGCTTTCTTT. It encodes CASSYGEEEAFF.

The CDR3 loop reads CASRPGQGAQPQHF. CDR3 bases: TGTGCCAGCAGGCCGGGACAGGGGGCTCAGCCCCAGCATTTT. The V and J genes are TRBV28 and TRBJ1-5; 12 bases map to TRBD1. Germline-derived CDR1 and CDR2 are MDHEN and SYDVKM. The CDR3 extends over 14 amino acids. With V trimmed by 6 bases and J by 6 bases, 3 bases remained unmatched.

The sample holds a few counts of this clonotype. The V call is TRBV28, the J call TRBJ1-6; D not resolved. Trimming shortened V by 5 bases and J by 9 bases, and 14 bases separated the two germline ends. The germline V gene has CDR1 MDHEN and CDR2 SYDVKM. CDR3 length equals 14 residues. Written as DNA, the CDR3 is TGTGCCAGCAGTCCGCAGACGAGAAGTTCACCCCTCCACTTT. This translates into CASSPQTRSSPLHF.

V usage is TRBV7-9 and J usage is TRBJ2-1, with 14 nucleotides matching TRBD2. The CDR3 is 17 amino acids. The junction had 2 bases not matched to a gene; V was cut back by 3 bases and J by 1 base. Germline values: CDR1 SEHNR, CDR2 FQNEAQ (reference sequence). The CDR3 DNA reads as TGTGCCAGCAGCTTTGGGACTAGCGGGAGTTCCTACAATGAGCAGTTCTTC. It specifies CASSFGTSGSSYNEQFF. Drawing the rest from reference TRBV7-9 and TRBJ2-1, the complete variable domain is DTGVSQNPRHKITKRGQNVTFRCDPISEHNRLYWYRQTLGQGPEFLTYFQNEAQLEKSRLLSDRFSAERPKGSFSTLEIQRTEQGDSAMYLCASSFGTSGSSYNEQFFGPGTRLTVL.

This rearrangement joins TRBV19 to TRBJ1-1; D is unresolved. This CDR3 region has 14 residues. Between the trimmed V and J ends, which lost 7 bases and 5 bases, there was a span of 17 bases. CDR1 and CDR2 (germline): LNHDA, SQIVND (reference sequence). The CDR3 DNA sequence: TGTGCCAGTACCCTGGGTATGGGGAGGACTGAAGCTTTCTTT. It codes for CASTLGMGRTEAFF.

In its sample, this clonotype was seen a few times. V usage is TRBV15 and J usage is TRBJ2-5; 7 bases fit TRBD1. The CDR3 has 15 residues. V shed 3 bases and J 2 bases; nucleotides not matched to a gene: 6. CDR1 LNHNV and CDR2 YYDKDF come from the germline V gene (reference sequence). DNA for the CDR3: TGTGCCACCAGCAGGCCGGGACAGCGACAAGAGACCCAGTACTTC. Its protein product is CATSRPGQRQETQYF.

This chain connects TRBV3-1 to TRBJ1-6, with D unclear. Trimming left V 5 bases short and J 7 bases short, with 15 bases between. CDR1 is LGHDT and CDR2 is YNNKEL in the germline V gene (reference sequence). The CDR3 loop spans 15 amino acids. The CDR3 loop reads CASSGQGEPNSPLHF. The DNA of the CDR3 is TGTGCCAGCAGCGGTCAAGGAGAACCAAATTCACCCCTCCACTTT.

The chain couples TRBV9 to TRBJ2-1; TRBD2 matches 8 bases. From germline, CDR1 is SGDLS and CDR2 YYNGEE. Unmatched junction bases numbered 10, after V lost 7 bases and J lost 7 bases. The CDR3 consists of 14 residues. In DNA form, the CDR3 reads TGTGCCAGCGGCGGTAGCGGGGAAGGGAATGAGCAGTTCTTC. Protein product: CASGGSGEGNEQFF.

Details on this clonotype: This could be a read error, since a much larger clone is one nucleotide away. The chain couples TRBV12-3 or TRBV12-4 to TRBJ1-2, with D possibly TRBD1 on 5 matching bases. This CDR3 comprises 16 residues. This chain's CDR3 is CASSSATDHMRDGYAF. The CDR3 DNA sequence: TGTGCCAGCAGTTCCGCGACAGACCATATGAGGGATGGCTACGCCTTC.

The rearrangement links TRBV28 to TRBJ2-5; D may be TRBD1 (5 bases). V was clipped by 1 base and J by 5 bases, with 8 bases between them. CDR1 and CDR2 from the germline V gene are MDHEN and SYDVKM. There are 13 residues in the CDR3. DNA of the CDR3: TGTGCCAGCAGTTTATCAGGGTTGGAGACCCAGTACTTC. Amino acids: CASSLSGLETQYF.

This clonotype was counted many times. The rearrangement links TRBV4-2 to TRBJ2-7, with D unresolved. Germline assignment: CDR1 LGHNA and CDR2 YNFKEQ. The CDR3 is made up of 14 amino acids. Deletions cut 3 bases from V and 2 bases from J, with 11 bases between. This chain's CDR3 is CASSQTVLTYEQYF. The CDR3 bases are TGTGCCAGCAGCCAGACGGTTTTAACCTACGAGCAGTACTTC.

The chain uses TRBV6-5 and TRBJ1-1; 10 positions agree with TRBD1. The CDR3 loop spans 14 amino acids. Germline lookup yields CDR1 MNHEY and CDR2 SVGAGI. V trimming: 2 bases; J trimming: 10 bases; junction bases outside the gene matches: 7. The CDR3 is CASSYPGTGAVAFF. CDR3 sequence (DNA): TGTGCCAGCAGTTACCCTGGGACAGGGGCTGTAGCTTTCTTT.

Only a few counts were recorded for this clonotype. V gene TRBV20-1 combines with J gene TRBJ2-1, with 7 bases matching TRBD2. CDR1 DFQATT and CDR2 SNEGSKA come from the germline V gene (reference sequence). V dropped 3 bases and J dropped 0; count of bases not matched to a gene: 8. CDR3 length equals 16 residues. The CDR3 coding sequence is TGCAGTGCTAGCCCGACGGGACTAAGCTCCTACAATGAGCAGTTCTTC. Protein product: CSASPTGLSSYNEQFF.

This clonotype occurred many times. The chain has TRBV7-2 and TRBJ2-7; 11 nucleotides align to TRBD2. CDR1 and CDR2 (germline): SGHTA, FQGNSA. This CDR3 contains 17 residues. V was clipped by 0 bases and J by 0 bases; unmatched bases: 4. DNA for the CDR3: TGTGCCAGCAGCTTAGCGGGGACTAGCGGCTACTCCTACGAGCAGTACTTC. It yields the protein CASSLAGTSGYSYEQYF.

The DNA for the CDR3 is TGTGCCAGCAGCGAGGGGACCCCCTATAATTCACCCCTCCACTTT. Translated, it gives CASSEGTPYNSPLHF. The rearrangement links TRBV2 to TRBJ1-6; weak D call: TRBD1 (5 bases). CDR3 length equals 15 residues. Trimming removed 6 bases from V and 2 bases from J, with 11 bases in between. Germline V gene data show CDR1 as SNHLY and CDR2 as FYNNEI.

The V and J genes are TRBV6-2 or TRBV6-3 and TRBJ2-1, with 9 positions matching TRBD2. The CDR3 extends over 19 amino acids. CDR1 and CDR2 from the germline V gene are MNHEY and SVGEGT. J lost 6 bases, V lost 0 bases, and 15 bases had no gene match. The CDR3 sequence is CASSYSVSGRAGGGNEQFF. The CDR3 DNA reads as TGTGCCAGCAGTTACTCGGTTTCCGGGCGAGCGGGAGGAGGCAATGAGCAGTTCTTC.

This clonotype has ten or more counts. The V and J genes are TRBV7-6 and TRBJ1-2; 10 bases line up with TRBD1. This CDR3 is built from 15 residues. Per germline, CDR1 SGHVS and CDR2 FNYEAQ. V shed 5 bases, J shed 2 bases, and the junction held 5 bases outside the gene matches. The CDR3 spells CASSLRQGANYGYTF. The DNA for the CDR3 is TGTGCCAGCAGCCTTCGACAGGGGGCGAACTATGGCTACACCTTC.

This clonotype was counted at least ten times. The chain links TRBV19 to TRBJ2-6; the match to TRBD2 covers 8 bases. Germline V gives CDR1 LNHDA, CDR2 SQIVND (reference sequence). The ends lost 5 bases at V and 5 bases at J; junction bases unmatched: 14. The CDR3 runs 18 residues. The CDR3 here is CASSEAGDNKVWANVLTF. CDR3 nucleotide sequence: TGTGCCAGTAGTGAAGCGGGGGACAACAAGGTCTGGGCCAACGTCCTGACTTTC.

The chain uses TRBV12-3 or TRBV12-4 and TRBJ2-2; the D gene could be TRBD1 or TRBD2 (5 bases each). The CDR3 sequence is 17 residues long. V lost 2 bases and J lost 1, with 14 bases in between. The CDR3 bases are TGTGCCAGCAGTTTATCTGACCGGGACCAGAACACCGGGGAGCTGTTTTTT. This sequence encodes CASSLSDRDQNTGELFF.

This clonotype appeared a few times. The rearrangement links TRBV2 to TRBJ2-7; 8 bases agree with TRBD1. The germline V gene encodes CDR1 SNHLY and CDR2 FYNNEI. Trimming took 1 base from V and 3 from J; bases not matched to a gene: 5. The CDR3 extends over 15 amino acids. Written as DNA, the CDR3 is TGTGCCAGCAGTGAAGGGACAGGGAGTCTCTACGAGCAGTACTTC. It codes for CASSEGTGSLYEQYF.

This clonotype was seen repeatedly, ten times or more. V gene TRBV7-6 combines with J gene TRBJ2-2; TRBD2 is a possible D gene (7 bases). Germline values: CDR1 SGHVS, CDR2 FNYEAQ. Trimming took 5 bases from V and 10 from J, leaving 11 bases between them. The CDR3 loop spans 12 amino acids. CDR3 amino acids: CASSRGGPELFF. CDR3 sequence (DNA): TGTGCCAGCAGCAGGGGGGGCCCGGAGCTGTTTTTT.

The chain has TRBV10-3 and TRBJ2-7, with a tentative D call TRBD2 (5 bases). Germline CDR1 reads ENHRY; CDR2 reads SYGVKD. V lost 3 bases, J lost 0 bases, and 12 bases lay in between. There are 15 residues in the CDR3. As DNA, the CDR3 is TGTGCCATCAGTGACCACGGGGATTACTCCTACGAGCAGTACTTC. Encoded protein: CAISDHGDYSYEQYF.

This clonotype was recorded a few times. The chain couples TRBV19 to TRBJ2-1; 7 nucleotides align to TRBD2. V gave up 5 bases and J gave up 7 bases; unmatched junction bases: 5. This CDR3 is 13 amino acids long. In germline, CDR1 is LNHDA, CDR2 SQIVND (reference sequence). CDR3 DNA: TGTGCCAGTAGTTACTTCGGGGGGAATGAGCAGTTCTTC. Protein sequence: CASSYFGGNEQFF.

The CDR3 sequence: CASSYSKRRAGYEQYF. In nucleotides, the CDR3 is TGTGCCAGCAGTTACTCGAAGCGAAGAGCGGGGTACGAGCAGTACTTC. The J gene is TRBJ2-7, the V gene TRBV6-5, with 7 bases aligning to TRBD2. This CDR3 comprises 16 residues. V gave up 0 bases and J gave up 4 bases; unmatched junction bases: 9. Germline V CDR1 and CDR2: MNHEY, SVGAGI.